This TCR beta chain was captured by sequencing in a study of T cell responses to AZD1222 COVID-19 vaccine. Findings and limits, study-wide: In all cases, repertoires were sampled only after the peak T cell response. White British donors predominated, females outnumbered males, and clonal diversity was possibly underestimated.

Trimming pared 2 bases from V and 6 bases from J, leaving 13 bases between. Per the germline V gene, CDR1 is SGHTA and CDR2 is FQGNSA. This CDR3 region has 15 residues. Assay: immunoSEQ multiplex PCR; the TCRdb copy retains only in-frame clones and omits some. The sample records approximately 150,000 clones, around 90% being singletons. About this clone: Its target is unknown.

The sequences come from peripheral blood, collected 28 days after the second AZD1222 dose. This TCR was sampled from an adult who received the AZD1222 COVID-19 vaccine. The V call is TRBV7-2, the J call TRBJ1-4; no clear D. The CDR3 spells CASSLLKGSDEKLFF. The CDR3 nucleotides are TGTGCCAGCAGCTTATTAAAAGGGTCGGATGAAAAACTGTTTTTT.